The 27 T cell receptor beta chains reported below all come from one sample, sequenced in a study of T cells in localized non-small cell lung cancer. Sequencing used immunoSEQ multiplex PCR; TCRdb keeps in-frame clones, though not all of them. The sample records some 130,000 clones, about 90% being singletons. This sample comprised peripheral blood, obtained before any cancer treatment. Receptor source: an older female donor with stage I lung adenocarcinoma.

This sequence joins TRBV7-2 and TRBJ2-7, with D unclear. The CDR3 extends over 14 amino acids. Germline V lookup: CDR1 SGHTA, CDR2 FQGNSA. Deletions cut 4 bases from V and 5 bases from J, with 15 bases between. CDR3 in amino acids: CASSSWTPPDEQYF. The CDR3 nucleotides are TGTGCCAGCAGCTCGTGGACGCCGCCTGACGAGCAGTACTTC.

V usage is TRBV28 and J usage is TRBJ2-7; D is perhaps TRBD2 (6 bases). The CDR3 loop spans 14 amino acids. V dropped 7 bases and J dropped 2 bases, with 15 bases sitting between them. Germline V CDR1 and CDR2: MDHEN, SYDVKM. CDR3 loop: CASIESGSTYEQYF. DNA for the CDR3: TGTGCCAGCATTGAGTCCGGGAGTACCTACGAGCAGTACTTC.

The V call is TRBV5-4, the J call TRBJ1-5; 10 nucleotides line up with TRBD1. The CDR3 has 16 residues. V shed 4 bases, J shed 4 bases, and the junction held 8 bases outside the gene matches. CDR1 and CDR2 (germline): SGHNT, YYREEE (reference sequence). CDR3 sequence (DNA): TGTGCCAGCAGCCCTGGAGGACAGGGGGGGAATCAGCCCCAGCATTTT. Translated: CASSPGGQGGNQPQHF.

This chain links TRBV29-1 with TRBJ1-4, with D unresolved. The CDR3 is 11 residues long. Per the germline V gene, CDR1 is SQVTM and CDR2 is ANQGSEA. Deletions cut 6 bases from V and 5 bases from J, with 7 bases between. The CDR3 spells CSVIWNEKLFF. CDR3 in DNA: TGCAGCGTCATTTGGAATGAAAAACTGTTTTTT.

The V gene is TRBV19, the J gene TRBJ2-7; weak D call: TRBD2 (6 bases). The CDR3 runs 14 residues. The germline gives CDR1 LNHDA, CDR2 SQIVND (reference sequence). The V end lost 6 bases, the J end lost 3 bases, and 15 bases lay between the germline ends. CDR3: CASSPLATNYEQYF. CDR3 coding DNA: TGTGCCAGTAGCCCCCTAGCGACTAACTACGAGCAGTACTTC. Variable domain in full (rest from reference TRBV19 and TRBJ2-7): DGGITQSPKYLFRKEGQNVTLSCEQNLNHDAMYWYRQDPGQGLRLIYYSQIVNDFQKGDIAEGYSVSREKKESFPLTVTSAQKNPTAFYLCASSPLATNYEQYFGPGTRLTVT.

This clone was detected a few times. The rearrangement links TRBV29-1 to TRBJ1-1; D may be TRBD1 (6 bases). Trimming cost V 6 bases and J 1 base, with 12 bases left between them. CDR1 is SQVTM and CDR2 is ANQGSEA in the germline V gene. This CDR3 region has 13 residues. In DNA, the CDR3 is TGCAGCGTGGGAGGGGGGACGAACACTGAAGCTTTCTTT. It yields the protein CSVGGGTNTEAFF.

The table lists this clone with a few counts. The chain uses TRBV6-5 and TRBJ1-1; no firm D call. The V gene's germline CDR1 is MNHEY and CDR2 SVGAGI. V was clipped by 8 bases and J by 2 bases, with 9 bases between them. This CDR3 is 12 amino acids long. The CDR3 DNA follows: TGTGCCAGCTCTAGACAAAACACTGAAGCTTTCTTT. It codes for CASSRQNTEAFF.

The chain recombines TRBV27 with TRBJ1-2, with 7 positions matching TRBD1. CDR1 MNHEY and CDR2 SMNVEV come from the germline V gene (reference sequence). Unmatched junction bases numbered 7, after V lost 4 bases and J lost 8 bases. The CDR3 loop spans 13 amino acids. The CDR3 DNA is TGTGCCAGCAGTTCCCAGGGGGAATTCGGCTACACCTTC. Translation: CASSSQGEFGYTF.

The chain carries TRBV5-1 and TRBJ1-1, with 12 bases fitting TRBD1. Trimming cost V 4 bases and J 1 base; bases outside gene matches: 11. Germline CDR1 reads SGHRS; CDR2 reads YFSETQ. The CDR3 has 18 amino acids. The CDR3 bases are TGCGCCAGCAGCCGGACTCCCCCGGGACAGGGGGCGAACACTGAAGCTTTCTTT. Translation: CASSRTPPGQGANTEAFF.

A single count supports this clone. This rearrangement joins TRBV7-6 to TRBJ2-1; maybe TRBD1 (6 bases). V was cut by 3 bases and J by 5 bases, with 17 bases left in between. Germline loops: CDR1 SGHVS, CDR2 FNYEAQ. This CDR3 spans 16 amino acids. Here the CDR3 reads CASSFWGVRDNNEQFF. The CDR3 DNA reads as TGTGCCAGCAGCTTTTGGGGAGTTAGGGACAACAATGAGCAGTTCTTC.

V usage is TRBV28 and J usage is TRBJ2-7, with unresolved D. V shed 7 bases and J shed 2 bases, with 9 bases lying between them. Germline V gene lookup returns CDR1 MDHEN and CDR2 SYDVKM. This CDR3 has 12 amino acids. CDR3 DNA sequence: TGTGCCAGCACAGGCTTTACCTACGAGCAGTACTTC. It is translated as CASTGFTYEQYF. Combining the CDR3 with reference TRBV28 and TRBJ2-7 gives the whole variable domain DVKVTQSSRYLVKRTGEKVFLECVQDMDHENMFWYRQDPGLGLRLIYFSYDVKMKEKGDIPEGYSVSREKKERFSLILESASTNQTSMYLCASTGFTYEQYFGPGTRLTVT.

This clone has more than one count but fewer than ten. The chain uses TRBV30 and TRBJ1-1, with D unresolved. CDR3 length equals 13 residues. The germline V gene encodes CDR1 GTSNPN and CDR2 SVGIG (reference sequence). Trimming pared 0 bases from V and 3 bases from J, leaving 8 bases between. The CDR3 region has the DNA TGTGCCTGGAGTGTACTGGGGTACACTGAAGCTTTCTTT. Translated: CAWSVLGYTEAFF.

This rearrangement joins TRBV7-3 to TRBJ2-1, with 9 bases aligning to TRBD2. Germline loops: CDR1 SGHTA, CDR2 FQGTGA. The CDR3 length is 16 residues. Trimming at V came to 5 bases and at J to 6 bases, leaving 11 bases not matched to a gene. The CDR3 coding sequence is TGTGCCAGCAGCCCCCGAGCGGCTAGCGGGACCAATGAGCAGTTCTTC. Protein sequence: CASSPRAASGTNEQFF.

V is TRBV7-8 and J is TRBJ2-7, with TRBD2 matching over 11 bases. The CDR3 is 15 residues long. The ends lost 5 bases at V and 2 bases at J; junction bases unmatched: 5. Per germline, CDR1 SGHVS and CDR2 FQNEAQ. This chain's CDR3 is CASSHPGLAAYEQYF. In DNA form, the CDR3 reads TGTGCCAGCAGCCATCCGGGACTAGCGGCCTACGAGCAGTACTTC. Based on the CDR3 plus reference TRBV7-8 and TRBJ2-7, the full variable domain is GAGVSQSPRYKVAKRGQDVALRCDPISGHVSLFWYQQALGQGPEFLTYFQNEAQLDKSGLPSDRFFAERPEGSVSTLKIQRTQQEDSAVYLCASSHPGLAAYEQYFGPGTRLTVT.

This clone has a single count. CDR3 in amino acids: CATSRSRVETQYF. The CDR3 nucleotides are TGTGCCACCAGCAGATCAAGGGTTGAGACCCAGTACTTC. V is TRBV15 and J is TRBJ2-5, with no clear D. Germline assignment: CDR1 LNHNV and CDR2 YYDKDF (reference sequence). Between the trimmed V and J ends, which lost 2 bases and 5 bases, there was a span of 9 bases. The CDR3 runs to 13 residues.

The chain has TRBV28 and TRBJ1-5; 10 bases match TRBD1. CDR3 length: 16 amino acids. Germline values: CDR1 MDHEN, CDR2 SYDVKM. The V gene end was trimmed by 3 bases and the J gene end by 2 bases; junction bases not matched to a gene: 4. CDR3 region: CASSLTGGLGNQPQHF. The CDR3 nucleotides read TGTGCCAGCAGTTTGACAGGGGGCTTGGGCAATCAGCCCCAGCATTTT.

The chain couples TRBV10-3 to TRBJ2-7; tentative D call: TRBD2 (6 bases). V lost 3 bases and J lost 7, with 19 bases in between. The CDR3 runs 15 residues. From germline, CDR1 is ENHRY and CDR2 SYGVKD. The DNA for the CDR3 is TGTGCCATCAGTGATAAAGCGGGTGCTACATTTGAGCAGTACTTC. Residues: CAISDKAGATFEQYF.

V usage is TRBV30 and J usage is TRBJ1-5, with a possible D match to TRBD1 (5 bases). This CDR3 contains 13 residues. Germline CDR1 and CDR2: GTSNPN and SVGIG (reference sequence). With 2 bases removed from V and 6 bases from J, the gap between germline ends came to 11 bases. The CDR3 region is CAWSLGAGQPQHF. The CDR3 bases are TGTGCCTGGAGTCTAGGGGCAGGTCAGCCCCAGCATTTT. Together with reference TRBV30 and TRBJ1-5, the CDR3 gives the full variable domain: SQTIHQWPATLVQPVGSPLSLECTVEGTSNPNLYWYRQAAGRGLQLLFYSVGIGQISSEVPQNLSASRPQDRQFILSSKKLLLSDSGFYLCAWSLGAGQPQHFGDGTRLSIL.

This clone was found once. The chain carries TRBV27 and TRBJ2-3; no firm D call. The CDR3 has 11 residues. The germline CDR1 and CDR2 sequences are MNHEY and SMNVEV (reference sequence). V was cut by 3 bases and J by 5 bases, with 3 bases left in between. CDR3 protein: CASSFRDTQYF. CDR3 nucleotides: TGTGCCAGCAGTTTCAGAGATACGCAGTATTTT.

The chain carries TRBV2 and TRBJ1-4, with D perhaps TRBD1 (6 bases). Trimming removed 4 bases at V and 4 bases at J, with 16 bases between. Germline-derived CDR1 and CDR2 are SNHLY and FYNNEI. CDR3 size: 16 residues. The CDR3 reads CASSGDNTLLNEKLFF. CDR3 bases: TGTGCCAGCAGTGGGGACAATACCCTCCTTAATGAAAAACTGTTTTTT.

The chain links TRBV2 to TRBJ1-3; D is possibly TRBD1 (5 bases). V gave up 8 bases and J gave up 1 base, with 15 bases separating them. Germline V CDR1 and CDR2: SNHLY, FYNNEI. The CDR3 runs 15 residues. CDR3 in DNA: TGTGCCAGCCAGAGGGCTGGGGCATCTGGAAACACCATATATTTT. Encoded protein: CASQRAGASGNTIYF.

The chain joins TRBV2 to TRBJ2-1, with a weak D call TRBD1 (5 bases). The germline CDR1 and CDR2 sequences are SNHLY and FYNNEI. CDR3 size: 14 residues. Trimming stripped 6 bases from V and 8 bases from J, with 17 bases between. Here the CDR3 reads CASRPGALRDEQFF. In DNA, the CDR3 is TGTGCCAGCAGGCCTGGGGCTCTCAGGGATGAGCAGTTCTTC.

J is TRBJ2-1 and V is TRBV5-6, with 12 bases identical to TRBD1. The CDR3 runs to 16 residues. CDR1 SGHDT and CDR2 YYEEEE come from the germline V gene. The V segment lost 5 bases and the J segment 4 bases; nucleotides outside the gene matches: 7. The CDR3 DNA is TGTGCCAGCAGACGCCCGGGACAGGGGGCTTACAATGAGCAGTTCTTC. Translated: CASRRPGQGAYNEQFF.

V is TRBV18 and J is TRBJ2-2; D might be TRBD2 (6 bases). Germline-derived CDR1 and CDR2 are KGHSH and LQKENI. This CDR3 spans 17 amino acids. V was pared by 8 bases and J by 7 bases, with 26 bases between. DNA for the CDR3: TGTGCCAGCACAAGCCCAGATCCTAGCGCTCTTGGCGGGGAGCTGTTTTTT. It codes for CASTSPDPSALGGELFF.

The rearrangement links TRBV25-1 to TRBJ2-4, with 8 bases identical to TRBD1. The CDR3 is 17 amino acids. With V trimmed by 4 bases and J by 0 bases, 8 bases remained unmatched. Germline loops: CDR1 MGHDK, CDR2 SYGVNS. The CDR3 reads CASSAHTGGRAKNIQYF. DNA for the CDR3: TGTGCCAGCAGTGCCCACACAGGGGGTAGAGCCAAAAACATTCAGTACTTC. Drawing the rest from reference TRBV25-1 and TRBJ2-4, the complete variable domain is EADIYQTPRYLVIGTGKKITLECSQTMGHDKMYWYQQDPGMELHLIHYSYGVNSTEKGDLSSESTVSRIRTEHFPLTLESARPSHTSQYLCASSAHTGGRAKNIQYFGAGTRLSVL.

This clone was detected only once. CDR3 nucleotides: TGTGCCAGCAAAAAGACCTTCGGGAACAATGAGCAGTTCTTC. This translates into CASKKTFGNNEQFF. This chain uses TRBV6-5 with TRBJ2-1; tentative D call: TRBD2 (5 bases). CDR1 is MNHEY, CDR2 SVGAGI, per germline. The CDR3 extends over 14 amino acids. Deletions cut 7 bases from V and 5 bases from J, with 15 bases between.

The chain has TRBV13 and TRBJ2-5; 11 bases fit TRBD1. Germline V gene lookup returns CDR1 PRHDT and CDR2 FYEKMQ (reference sequence). Trimming removed 5 bases from V and 0 bases from J; junction bases left unmatched: 5. The CDR3 has 16 amino acids. DNA of the CDR3: TGTGCCAGCAGCGGGAGGACAGGGGGCCACCAAGAGACCCAGTACTTC. It codes for CASSGRTGGHQETQYF.